This T cell receptor beta chain was recovered during a study of blood T cell repertoires in COVID-19. Study information: PBMCs, B-cell-depleted T cells, or T cells were the source of the cDNA or gDNA that made up the material.

V was clipped by 1 base and J by 7 bases, with 11 bases between them. The CDR3 has 13 residues. Germline CDR1 and CDR2: SGHTA and FQGTGA. Cohorts were determined from participant-reported clinical history. TCRdb keeps only in-frame clones here, not all; method: immunoSEQ multiplex PCR. The sample holds approximately 240,000 clones, 70% to 85% seen once. The chain is built from TRBV7-3 and TRBJ2-7, with D possibly TRBD2 on 6 matching bases. The TCR comes from a woman aged 35 to 49 with acute COVID-19. The specimen was PBMCs or T cells enriched from blood (not recorded which). The CDR3 sequence: CASSLKEGWEQYF. For the CDR3, the DNA is TGTGCCAGCAGCTTAAAGGAGGGTTGGGAGCAGTACTTC.